This TCR beta chain was retrieved from a study of CXCR3-negative and CXCR3-positive naive CD8 T cells. Study-wide results and caveats: TRB CDR3 properties indicated TCR strength, while surface CD5 was similar across naive subsets. TRB CDR3s were more hydrophobic in CXCR3-positive than in CXCR3-negative naive cells.

As for this clonotype: Its antigen is as yet unknown.

CD45RO-CCR7+CD27+CD95- expression identified naive CD8+ T cells. There are 14 residues in the CDR3. From germline, CDR1 is MDHEN and CDR2 SYDVKM. UMI-labeled 5' RACE TRB cDNA libraries were prepared from the cells. TCRdb re-called the 5' RACE reads, yielding one record per CDR3 amino acid sequence without DNA. Its clone listing holds tens of thousands of distinct CDR3 sequences. Sequencing was performed on naive CXCR3+ CD8+ T cells from blood. Subset noted: CD45RO-CCR7+CD27+CD95- naive CD8+ T cells expressing CXCR3 (TNR3+). The clonotype originates from a human donor in good health. Some clones in this sample may be carry-over from other donors' samples. The chain combines TRBV28 with TRBJ2-1. CDR3: CASSSEVHYNEQFF.